These 7 T cell receptor beta chains were sequenced from one sample in a study of CD8+CD57+ T cells in acquired aplastic anemia. The template used for profiling TCR beta VDJ and CDR3 was genomic DNA. TCRdb used MiXCR to reprocess the reads, holding one entry per CDR3 protein. The sample has roughly 63,000 distinct CDR3 sequences; approximately 50% are singletons. Sequenced sample: sorted CD4+, CD8+, or CD8+CD57+ T cells (not recorded which) from PBMCs. These receptors were taken from a human donor in good health, serving as a control.

There are many counts of this clonotype. This chain's CDR3 is CASSPRTGITEAFF. CDR3 DNA sequence: TGTGCCAGCAGCCCTCGGACAGGGATCACTGAAGCTTTCTTT. The genes are TRBV7-9 and TRBJ1-1; 8 bases match TRBD1. The trim removed 5 bases at V and 4 bases at J, leaving 6 bases unmatched. The CDR3 has 14 residues. The germline gives CDR1 SEHNR, CDR2 FQNEAQ (reference sequence). The entire variable domain, with the rest obtained from reference TRBV7-9 and TRBJ1-1, is as follows: DTGVSQNPRHKITKRGQNVTFRCDPISEHNRLYWYRQTLGQGPEFLTYFQNEAQLEKSRLLSDRFSAERPKGSFSTLEIQRTEQGDSAMYLCASSPRTGITEAFFGQGTRLTVV.

This clonotype came up many times. A read error is possible here, since a much larger clone lies one base away. The chain uses TRBV6-1 and TRBJ2-7; D remains unclear. The CDR3 runs 13 residues. The ends were cut back, 6 bases at V and 6 bases at J, with 15 bases in the middle. The germline V gene has CDR1 MNHNS and CDR2 SASEGT. CDR3 in amino acids: CASRAGAQCEQYF. CDR3 coding DNA: TGTGCCAGCAGGGCCGGAGCTCAGTGCGAGCAGTACTTC.

The table lists this clonotype with many counts. The chain uses TRBV14 and TRBJ1-6, with D tentatively TRBD1 (6 bases). V was cut by 6 bases and J by 6 bases, with 9 bases left in between. Germline V CDR1 and CDR2: SGHDN, FVKESK. CDR3 length: 13 residues. The CDR3 nucleotides read TGTGCCAGCAGTTGGACAGCTAATTCACCCCTCCACTTT. Translated, it gives CASSWTANSPLHF. The full variable domain, rest sourced from reference TRBV14 and TRBJ1-6, is EAGVTQFPSHSVIEKGQTVTLRCDPISGHDNLYWYRRVMGKEIKFLLHFVKESKQDESGMPNNRFLAERTGGTYSTLKVQPAELEDSGVYFCASSWTANSPLHFGNGTRLTVT.

The table lists this clonotype with a few counts. The chain has TRBV3-1 and TRBJ1-5, with 12 bases aligning to TRBD1. CDR3 length: 16 residues. V trimming: 3 bases; J trimming: 5 bases; junction bases outside the gene matches: 5. Germline CDR1 LGHDT, CDR2 YNNKEL (reference sequence). CDR3 amino acids: CASSQAGTGGYQPQHF. The CDR3 DNA follows: TGTGCCAGCAGCCAGGCCGGGACAGGGGGCTATCAGCCCCAGCATTTT.

This chain connects TRBV7-8 to TRBJ2-3, with D possibly being TRBD1 or TRBD2 (6 bases each). The CDR3 sequence is 14 residues long. Germline V gives CDR1 SGHVS, CDR2 FQNEAQ. V was shortened by 6 bases and J by 2 bases, with 12 bases between the two germline ends. The CDR3 spells CASSSGATTDTQYF. The CDR3 nucleotides are TGTGCCAGCAGTTCGGGGGCGACCACAGATACGCAGTATTTT.

This clonotype has a count of ten or more. The chain joins TRBV6-1 to TRBJ1-4; D possibly corresponds to TRBD1 (5 bases). Per germline, CDR1 MNHNS and CDR2 SASEGT. CDR3 length: 14 amino acids. Trimming cost V 3 bases and J 8 bases, with 13 bases left between them. The DNA for the CDR3 is TGTGCCAGCAGTGAGGGGGACCCTCAGGAAAAACTGTTTTTT. The encoded protein is CASSEGDPQEKLFF.

In this sample, this clonotype turned up once. The chain combines TRBV29-1 with TRBJ1-2; 8 bases fit TRBD1. Germline lookup yields CDR1 SQVTM and CDR2 ANQGSEA. V was pared by 7 bases and J by 8 bases, with 6 bases of the junction left unmatched. The CDR3 sequence is 11 residues long. CDR3 DNA sequence: TGCAGCGCCAGGGGGCAAGACGGCTACACCTTC. It translates to CSARGQDGYTF.